This entry describes one TCR beta chain. This sample was taken from a study of technical replicates of blood from a handful of donors. TCRdb's copy holds only in-frame clones and misses some; the assay was immunoSEQ multiplex PCR. This table has tens of thousands of clones, more than 80% appearing once. The CDR3 sequence is 15 residues long. The V gene's germline CDR1 is MNHEY and CDR2 SVGAGI. V lost 0 bases and J 1 base, leaving 9 bases between the germline ends. V usage is TRBV6-5 and J usage is TRBJ1-1; perhaps TRBD1 as D (5 bases). This TCR was recovered from a human donor in good health. The material sequenced was T cells isolated from PBMCs. CDR3 sequence reads: CASSYSWGSNTEAFF. The DNA of the CDR3 is TGTGCCAGCAGTTACTCGTGGGGCTCGAACACTGAAGCTTTCTTT.